This T cell receptor beta chain was identified in a study of T-cell memory formation after mild COVID-19. The CDR3 extends over 17 amino acids. Germline V gene lookup returns CDR1 DFQATT and CDR2 SNEGSKA (reference sequence). Losses at the gene ends were 6 bases for V and 3 bases for J; bases not matched to a gene: 17. This clonotype was seen a few times. TCRdb called the 5' RACE reads again in MiXCR, with one record for every CDR3 protein. The table has 430,000 or so distinct CDR3 sequences, 20% to 30% seen once; the top ten hold around an eighth. The specimen was PBMCs or a T cell subset sorted from them (not recorded which). V gene TRBV20-1 combines with J gene TRBJ2-1; 7 bases map to TRBD1. The sequence was collected from an adult woman who had mild COVID-19 (a few samples of this study predate the infection). Cell type and time point are not known. The CDR3 nucleotides are TGCAGTGCGCCCGTTCTGTTTAGGACAGGCCTCTACAATGAGCAGTTCTTC. Its protein is CSAPVLFRTGLYNEQFF.